This is a list of T cell receptor beta chains from one sample in a study of beta chain features in type 1 diabetes. Clones were read by immunoSEQ multiplex PCR, and TCRdb kept only the in-frame ones, dropping some. Of 550,000 to 850,000 clones in the sample, around an eighth were seen once. What was sequenced was naive CD4+ T cells from blood. These receptors all stem from a man between 18 and 35 years old with type 1 diabetes. Each CDR3 is given with its conserved first and last residue.

j_gene	len	v_gene	CDR3aa
TRBJ2-2	16	TRBV7-6	CASSANAGSNTGELFF
TRBJ2-5	13	TRBV18	CASSPGGQETQYF
TRBJ1-2	15	TRBV7-2	CASSSVDRPLGGYTF
TRBJ2-3	12	TRBV30	CAWSVTQGTQYF
TRBJ2-1	12	TRBV30	CASQQGAGEQFF
TRBJ2-1	14	TRBV28	CASTRSGGAYEQFF
TRBJ2-4	18	TRBV4-1	CASSQPTRLAATKNIQYF
TRBJ2-2	15	TRBV28	CASTPGGQNTGELFF
TRBJ1-2	12	TRBV30	CAWSSTGYGYTF
TRBJ1-2	12	TRBV28	CATQGQGGGYTF
TRBJ2-1	13	TRBV29-1	CSVSGRMTVEQFF
TRBJ1-5	14	TRBV5-8	CASSVDRGFQPQHF
TRBJ1-1	16	TRBV7-9	CASTIGSGFFGTEAFF
TRBJ1-6	14	TRBV12-5	CASSETGVNSPLHF
TRBJ2-2	13	TRBV29-1	CSVLHQSTGELFF
TRBJ1-6	13	TRBV10-1	CASSPNRDSPLHF
TRBJ2-7	15	TRBV30	CAWSSPGPQLGEQYF
TRBJ1-2	16	TRBV2	CASSEGTEIPNYGYTF
TRBJ1-1	13	TRBV19	CASSATVNTEAFF
TRBJ2-3	15	TRBV18	CASSPSEDSTDTQYF
TRBJ2-2	11	TRBV30	CAWSLGGELFF
TRBJ2-7	12	TRBV29-1	CSVEGRHYEQYF
TRBJ1-2	15	TRBV4-1	CASSQDQGASYGYTF
TRBJ1-4	14	TRBV7-2	CASSPTGTNEKLFF
TRBJ1-1	14	TRBV9	CASSVGVANTEAFF
TRBJ2-7	14	TRBV27	CASSPRGSPLEQYF
TRBJ2-3	16	TRBV18	CASSPPHRAVPDTQYF
TRBJ1-5	15	TRBV4-2	CASSHPDRGPQPQHF
TRBJ2-1	17	TRBV7-2	CASSLVGSGLSAGEQFF
TRBJ2-7	13	TRBV6-1	CASSLQPPYEQYF
TRBJ1-1	14	TRBV25-1	CASSVDRPNTEAFF
TRBJ2-7	13	TRBV5-8	CASKDSYSYEQYF
TRBJ1-1	11	TRBV28	CASSLHTEAFF
TRBJ1-5	15	TRBV30	CAWSPPDRVSQPQHF
TRBJ2-5	14	TRBV11-2	CASSSFGPQETQYF
TRBJ2-5	15	TRBV5-4	CASSPQDRKRETQYF
TRBJ1-5	14	TRBV7-8	CASSAGQSNQPQHF
TRBJ2-6	15	TRBV4-1	CASSLQGAGANVLTF
TRBJ1-5	15	TRBV4-1	CASSQDGYPSQPQHF
TRBJ1-5	14	TRBV10-3	CAISDGFGNQPQHF
TRBJ1-1	17	TRBV9	CASSVRPKQGIDTEAFF
TRBJ1-2	15	TRBV9	CASSFGGLHNYGYTF
TRBJ2-7	14	TRBV5-1	CASSPRDFTYEQYF
TRBJ2-5	13	TRBV6-5	CASSYEQGWTQYF
TRBJ2-3	14	TRBV7-9	CASSRAGASDTQYF
TRBJ1-1	14	TRBV2	CASRNRDGYTEAFF
TRBJ2-2	16	TRBV15	CATSSRQDPGTGELFF
TRBJ2-7	13	TRBV18	CASSPDSSYEQYF
TRBJ2-3	13	TRBV29-1	CSVEGGSTDTQYF
TRBJ2-5	13	TRBV5-1	CASSRTDTSIQYF
TRBJ2-1	16	TRBV7-9	CASSLASSAAYNEQFF
TRBJ2-3	14	TRBV7-8	CASSQQGRTDTQYF
TRBJ1-3	14	TRBV7-9	CASSLEGYGNTIYF
TRBJ1-2	12	TRBV30	CAWSGEARGYTF
TRBJ1-2	14	TRBV30	CAWSVLGKIGGYTF